One sample yielded the 20 T cell receptor beta chains listed below, sequenced in a study of blood T cells in healthy people across ages. Combining a sample-barcoded 5' primer with a J-beta primer mix, a second PCR ran for roughly 7 to 12 cycles. TCRdb processed the 5' RACE reads anew with MiXCR; each CDR3 protein has one entry. The table lists 1.8 million or so distinct CDR3 sequences, roughly two fifths of them singletons, with 20% to 25% in the top ten. Sequencing was done on a sample of blood. These receptors originate from a human donor in good health.

This clonotype came up a few times. The V and J genes are TRBV20-1 and TRBJ2-1; 10 nucleotides agree with TRBD2. This CDR3 has 15 amino acids. The V gene end was trimmed by 3 bases and the J gene end by 3 bases; junction bases not matched to a gene: 5. Germline CDR1 is DFQATT and CDR2 is SNEGSKA (reference sequence). The CDR3 is CSASRPSGGYNEQFF. CDR3 bases: TGCAGTGCTAGTCGTCCTAGCGGGGGCTACAATGAGCAGTTCTTC.

The V and J genes are TRBV11-3 and TRBJ2-1; D is uncertain. The J call is in doubt because the DNA end fits TRBJ2-7 better. Germline V lookup: CDR1 SGHNT, CDR2 YENEEA. This CDR3 is built from 14 residues. CDR3 amino acids: CASSSSGSYNEQYF. The CDR3, as DNA: TGTGCCAGCAGCTCGAGTGGGTCCTACAATGAGCAGTACTTC.

V usage is TRBV20-1 and J usage is TRBJ1-2; D gene ambiguous. Trimming cost V 6 bases and J 3 bases, with 14 bases left between them. CDR3 length: 13 residues. Germline V gene data show CDR1 as DFQATT and CDR2 as SNEGSKA (reference sequence). The CDR3 region is CSANVGSYYGYTF. DNA of the CDR3: TGCAGTGCCAACGTGGGCAGTTACTATGGCTACACCTTC.

The rearrangement joins TRBV28 to TRBJ1-2; TRBD1 aligns across 8 bases. CDR3 length equals 11 residues. V gave up 10 bases and J gave up 7 bases; unmatched junction bases: 5. Germline V CDR1 and CDR2: MDHEN, SYDVKM. In DNA, the CDR3 is TGTGCCACCGACAGGGGATCTGGCTACACCTTC. Translation gives CATDRGSGYTF.

This clonotype has a handful of counts. The genes are TRBV7-9 and TRBJ1-5; no firm D call. The germline V and J ends were trimmed by 3 bases and 3 bases, with 12 bases remaining between them. The germline V gene encodes CDR1 SEHNR and CDR2 FQNEAQ (reference sequence). CDR3 length: 15 amino acids. This CDR3 reads CASSFGEALNQPQHF. As DNA, the CDR3 is TGTGCCAGCAGCTTCGGGGAGGCCCTCAATCAGCCCCAGCATTTT.

This clonotype has more than one count but fewer than ten. This chain joins TRBV10-2 and TRBJ2-4; D unresolved. Gene TRBJ2-7 matches the end of the DNA better, so the J call may be wrong. Germline-derived CDR1 and CDR2 are WSHSY and SAAADI. The CDR3 extends over 14 amino acids. The CDR3: CASSEGTYWGEQYF. CDR3 nucleotide sequence: TGCGCCAGCAGTGAGGGAACGTACTGGGGCGAGCAGTACTTC.

This chain's CDR3 is CASSWGLAEQETQYF. In nucleotides, the CDR3 is TGCGCCAGCAGCTGGGGACTAGCGGAGCAAGAGACCCAGTACTTC. This chain uses TRBV5-1 with TRBJ2-5; TRBD2 matches 11 bases. The CDR3 length is 15 residues. The V and J ends lost 3 bases and 2 bases, in that order; junction bases with no gene match: 3. CDR1 is SGHRS, CDR2 YFSETQ, per germline.

Here the CDR3 DNA reads TGTGCCAGCAGCACGGAGGGGGCCGTGCAGTTCTTC. This translates into CASSTEGAVQFF. The chain has TRBV7-3 and TRBJ2-1; weak D call: TRBD1 (7 bases). The germline CDR1 and CDR2 sequences are SGHTA and FQGTGA. CDR3 length: 12 amino acids. The V gene lost 5 bases and the J gene lost 12 bases, with 14 bases spanning the gap.

This clonotype was seen many times. Here the CDR3 DNA reads TGTGCCAGCAGCACCCGGACTAGCGGGGGCAACAATGAGCAGTTCTTC. This codes for CASSTRTSGGNNEQFF. The V gene is TRBV9, the J gene TRBJ2-1; 13 bases match TRBD2. V was clipped by 4 bases and J by 5 bases; unmatched bases: 6. This CDR3 is 16 amino acids long. The germline gives CDR1 SGDLS, CDR2 YYNGEE.

V and J are TRBV6-1 and TRBJ2-5; 14 bases line up with TRBD2. Unmatched junction bases numbered 3, after V lost 4 bases and J lost 5 bases. This CDR3 is built from 15 residues. The germline gives CDR1 MNHNS, CDR2 SASEGT. CDR3 nucleotides: TGTGCCAGCAGTGGGACTAGCGGGGGGACGGAGACCCAGTACTTC. Residues: CASSGTSGGTETQYF.

The chain joins TRBV4-3 to TRBJ2-5; D is uncertain. Trimming cost V 1 base and J 2 bases, with 11 bases left between them. Germline V lookup: CDR1 LGHNA, CDR2 YSLEER. This CDR3 has 15 amino acids. This CDR3 reads CASSQGISRQETQYF. The CDR3 DNA reads TGCGCCAGCAGCCAAGGAATTAGCAGGCAAGAGACCCAGTACTTC.

This chain joins TRBV11-3 and TRBJ2-1; TRBD1 might be the D (5 bases). V gave up 0 bases and J gave up 4 bases, with 19 bases separating them. Germline CDR1 is SGHNT and CDR2 is YENEEA. This CDR3 region has 18 residues. CDR3 DNA sequence: TGTGCCAGCAGCTTAGACCCTTCTTCCAGGGTGGGATACAATGAGCAGTTCTTC. Translation gives CASSLDPSSRVGYNEQFF. Full variable domain (rest looked up from reference TRBV11-3 and TRBJ2-1): EAGVVQSPRYKIIEKKQPVAFWCNPISGHNTLYWYLQNLGQGPELLIRYENEEAVDDSQLPKDRFSAERLKGVDSTLKIQPAELGDSAVYLCASSLDPSSRVGYNEQFFGPGTRLTVL.

The chain couples TRBV9 to TRBJ1-4, with 8 nucleotides matching TRBD1. The CDR3 is made up of 14 amino acids. In germline, CDR1 is SGDLS, CDR2 YYNGEE. V dropped 7 bases and J dropped 8; count of bases not matched to a gene: 10. The DNA of the CDR3 is TGTGCCAGCGATCCGTCAGGGACAGGAGAAAAACTGTTTTTT. Residues: CASDPSGTGEKLFF.

The genes are TRBV24-1 and TRBJ1-2; no clear D gene. The CDR3 has 11 amino acids. Germline assignment: CDR1 KGHDR and CDR2 SFDVKD. Between the trimmed V and J ends, which lost 3 bases and 8 bases, there was a span of 6 bases. CDR3 bases: TGTGCCACCAGTGATGGACCGGGCTACACCTTC. This encodes CATSDGPGYTF.

The gene calls are TRBV5-1 and TRBJ2-5, with TRBD2 as a possible D gene (6 bases). This CDR3 is 16 amino acids long. Germline loops: CDR1 SGHRS, CDR2 YFSETQ. V was shortened by 4 bases and J by 5 bases, with 21 bases between the two germline ends. The CDR3 loop reads CASSPRTTWGEETQYF. In nucleotides, the CDR3 is TGCGCCAGCAGCCCGAGGACAACTTGGGGGGAGGAGACCCAGTACTTC.

Turning to this clonotype: At one end the junction does not follow the germline gene, possibly because of a read error. The chain combines TRBV24-1 with TRBJ2-7; 8 nucleotides align to TRBD2. The end of the DNA is better explained by TRBJ2-5, so the J call may be wrong. The germline V gene has CDR1 KGHDR and CDR2 SFDVKD. The CDR3 is 14 residues long. The CDR3 sequence: CAASESGGRKTQYF. The CDR3 DNA follows: TGTGCCGCCAGTGAGAGCGGGGGAAGGAAGACCCAGTACTTC.

In DNA, the CDR3 is TGTGCCAGCAGTTTAGAAATACGTAGGGGCAACTACGAGCAGTACTTC. The encoded protein is CASSLEIRRGNYEQYF. The chain recombines TRBV28 with TRBJ2-7, with D perhaps TRBD1 (5 bases). Germline assignment: CDR1 MDHEN and CDR2 SYDVKM. The V end was cut by 2 bases, the J end by 3 bases, with 17 bases between. The CDR3 totals 16 residues.

This chain links TRBV6-2 or TRBV6-3 with TRBJ2-1; no clear D. V lost 6 bases to trimming and J lost 10 bases, with 13 bases between them. The CDR3 consists of 12 residues. Germline V gives CDR1 MNHEY, CDR2 SVGEGT. CDR3 amino acids: CASRARGGEQFF. The CDR3 DNA is TGTGCCAGCAGGGCTAGAGGTGGGGAGCAGTTCTTC.

The J gene is TRBJ2-4, the V gene TRBV12-3 or TRBV12-4; D might be TRBD1 (6 bases). This CDR3 is built from 15 residues. The V end was cut by 5 bases, the J end by 6 bases, with 17 bases between. Written as DNA, the CDR3 is TGTGCCAGCAGTGGCGATACAGGGTACGGAAACATTCAGTACTTC. Translating it yields CASSGDTGYGNIQYF.

The V call is TRBV5-1, the J call TRBJ1-4; no reliable D call. With 0 bases removed from V and 7 bases from J, the gap between germline ends came to 13 bases. The CDR3 extends over 15 amino acids. Per the germline V gene, CDR1 is SGHRS and CDR2 is YFSETQ. CDR3 sequence: CASSLGEYLGEKLFF. The CDR3, as DNA: TGCGCCAGCAGCTTGGGGGAGTATTTAGGTGAAAAACTGTTTTTT.